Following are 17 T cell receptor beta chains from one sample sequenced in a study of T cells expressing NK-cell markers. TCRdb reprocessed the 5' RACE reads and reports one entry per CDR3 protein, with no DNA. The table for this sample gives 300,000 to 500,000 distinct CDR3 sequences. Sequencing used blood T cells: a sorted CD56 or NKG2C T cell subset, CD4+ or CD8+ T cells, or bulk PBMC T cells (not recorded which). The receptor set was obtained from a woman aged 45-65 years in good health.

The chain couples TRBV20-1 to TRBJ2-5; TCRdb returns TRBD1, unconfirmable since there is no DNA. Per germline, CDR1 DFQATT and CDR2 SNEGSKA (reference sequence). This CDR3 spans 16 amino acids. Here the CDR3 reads CSARVFVSGVQETQYF.

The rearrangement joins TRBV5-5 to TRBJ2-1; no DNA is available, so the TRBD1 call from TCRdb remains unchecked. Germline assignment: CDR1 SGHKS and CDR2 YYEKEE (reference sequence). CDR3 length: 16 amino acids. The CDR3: CASSHNRRVSYNEQFF.

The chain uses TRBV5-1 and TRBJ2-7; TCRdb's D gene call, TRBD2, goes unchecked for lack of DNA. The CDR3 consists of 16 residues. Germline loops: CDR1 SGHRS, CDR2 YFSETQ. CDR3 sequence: CASGTGLPVGSYEQYF.

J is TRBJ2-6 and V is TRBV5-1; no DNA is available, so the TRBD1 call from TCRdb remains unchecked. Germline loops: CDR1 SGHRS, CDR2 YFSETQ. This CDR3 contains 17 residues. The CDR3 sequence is CASSHRGQSPGANVLTF.

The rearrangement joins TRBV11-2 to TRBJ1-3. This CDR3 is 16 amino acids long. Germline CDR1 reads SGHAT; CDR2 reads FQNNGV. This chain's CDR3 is CASSLDGSLSGNTIYF.

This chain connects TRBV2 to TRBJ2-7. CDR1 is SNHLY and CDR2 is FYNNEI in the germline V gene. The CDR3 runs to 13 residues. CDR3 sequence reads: CASSTTIPYEQYF.

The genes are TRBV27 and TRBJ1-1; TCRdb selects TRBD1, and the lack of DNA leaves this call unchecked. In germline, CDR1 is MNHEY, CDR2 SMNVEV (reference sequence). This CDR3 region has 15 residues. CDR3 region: CASSLEGNLNTEAFF.

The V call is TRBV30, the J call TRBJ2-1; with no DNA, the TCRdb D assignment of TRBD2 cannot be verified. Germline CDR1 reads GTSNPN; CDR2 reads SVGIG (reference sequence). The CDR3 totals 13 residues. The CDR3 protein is CAWSSSSGTPPFF.

CDR3 in amino acids: CASENRENQPQHF. This chain links TRBV2 with TRBJ1-5; TCRdb calls TRBD1, which cannot be checked without DNA. This CDR3 comprises 13 residues. The germline V gene encodes CDR1 SNHLY and CDR2 FYNNEI.

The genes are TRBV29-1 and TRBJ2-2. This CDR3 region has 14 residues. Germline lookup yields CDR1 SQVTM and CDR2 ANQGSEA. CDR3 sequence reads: CSVEDRTNTGELFF.

CDR3 protein: CASSPRLAGGQETQYF. V usage is TRBV27 and J usage is TRBJ2-5; TCRdb's D gene call, TRBD2, goes unchecked for lack of DNA. This CDR3 is 16 amino acids long. CDR1 and CDR2 from the germline V gene are MNHEY and SMNVEV (reference sequence).

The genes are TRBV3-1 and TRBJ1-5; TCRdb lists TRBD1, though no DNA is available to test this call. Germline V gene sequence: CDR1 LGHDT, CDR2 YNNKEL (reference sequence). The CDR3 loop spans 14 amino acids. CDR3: CASSAPGHNQPQHF.

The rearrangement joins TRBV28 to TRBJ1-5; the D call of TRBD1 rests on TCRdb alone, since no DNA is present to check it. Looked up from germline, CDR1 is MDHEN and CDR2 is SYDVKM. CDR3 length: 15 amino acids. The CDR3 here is CASIEGGNSNQPQHF.

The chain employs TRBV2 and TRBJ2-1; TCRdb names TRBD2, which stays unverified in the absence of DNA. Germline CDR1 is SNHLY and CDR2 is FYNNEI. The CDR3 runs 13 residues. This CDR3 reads CASTLSREREQFF.

The CDR3 sequence is CASSSAAQETQYF. This chain links TRBV12-3 or TRBV12-4 with TRBJ2-5. This CDR3 comprises 13 residues.

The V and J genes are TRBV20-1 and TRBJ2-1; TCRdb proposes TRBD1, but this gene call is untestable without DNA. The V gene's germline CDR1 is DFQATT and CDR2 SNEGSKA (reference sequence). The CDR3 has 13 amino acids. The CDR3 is CSARDLGRNEQFF.

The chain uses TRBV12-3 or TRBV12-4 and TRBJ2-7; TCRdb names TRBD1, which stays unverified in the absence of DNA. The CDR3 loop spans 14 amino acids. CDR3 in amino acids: CASSWDRGSDEQYF.